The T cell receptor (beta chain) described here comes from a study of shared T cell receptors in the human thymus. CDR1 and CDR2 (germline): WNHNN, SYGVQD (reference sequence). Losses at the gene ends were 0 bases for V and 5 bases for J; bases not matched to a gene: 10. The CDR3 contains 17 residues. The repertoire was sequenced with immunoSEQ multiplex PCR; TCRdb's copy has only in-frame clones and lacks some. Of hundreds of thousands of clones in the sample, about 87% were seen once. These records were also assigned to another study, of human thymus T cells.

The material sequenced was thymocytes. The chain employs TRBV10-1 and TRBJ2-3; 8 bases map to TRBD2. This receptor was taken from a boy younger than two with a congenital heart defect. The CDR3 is CASSESSPSGRGDTQYF. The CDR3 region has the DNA TGCGCCAGCAGTGAGTCGAGTCCCAGCGGGAGAGGAGATACGCAGTATTTT.